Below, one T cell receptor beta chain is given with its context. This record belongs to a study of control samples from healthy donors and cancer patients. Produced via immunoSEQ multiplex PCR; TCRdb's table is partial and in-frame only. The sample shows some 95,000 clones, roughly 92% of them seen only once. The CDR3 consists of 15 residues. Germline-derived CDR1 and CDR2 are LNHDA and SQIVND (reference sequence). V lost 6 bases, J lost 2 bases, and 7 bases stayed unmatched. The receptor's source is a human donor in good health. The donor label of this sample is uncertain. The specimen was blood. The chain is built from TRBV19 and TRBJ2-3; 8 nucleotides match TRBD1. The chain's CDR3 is CASSQTGALTDTQYF. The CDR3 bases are TGTGCCAGTAGCCAGACAGGGGCCCTCACAGATACGCAGTATTTT.